This T cell receptor beta chain appears in the sequencing data of a study of spatial heterogeneity in lung cancer. Study information: Sequence detection consistently recorded a greater number of beta-chain than alpha-chain sequences. For the average unique TCR and UMI combination, more than eight occurrences appeared in raw reads.

This clonotype showed up just a few times. Its antigen is as yet unknown. Germline CDR1 SGHNT, CDR2 YYREEE (reference sequence). The CDR3 contains 15 residues. The germline V and J ends were trimmed by 7 bases and 0 bases, with 14 bases remaining between them. Time point described: sample taken at primary tumor resection. From tumor, nontumor lung or frozen PBMC, whole RNA was taken unsorted for sequencing. Study-level results: Expanded tumor TCRs that were ubiquitous appeared in blood more at resection than follow-up.

The study tagged each TCR cDNA molecule with a unique molecular identifier. TCRdb independently ran MiXCR on the 5' RACE reads; one entry per CDR3 protein. The sample shows 23,000 or so distinct CDR3 sequences, roughly 4.5% of them seen only once. Sequencing was performed on PBMCs, taken at surgery. The chain joins TRBV5-4 to TRBJ2-1, with a possible D match to TRBD1 (5 bases). The clonotype comes from a male donor with early-stage non-small cell lung cancer. CDR3 protein: CASLKDTSSYNEQFF. The CDR3 region has the DNA TGTGCCAGCCTTAAGGACACATCCTCCTACAATGAGCAGTTCTTC.